This T cell receptor beta chain was recorded in a study of blood T cell repertoires in COVID-19. The data were produced by immunoSEQ multiplex PCR, yet TCRdb's version contains in-frame clones alone and is incomplete. The repertoire has some 260,000 clones, approximately 79% of them found once; the top ten carry 4%. The sequence came from a woman aged 40-49 years with active or convalescent COVID-19. The sample comprised peripheral blood.

The CDR3 loop reads CASSPTHSHSGNTIYF. The CDR3 DNA reads TGTGCCAGCTCACCGACGCACAGTCACTCTGGAAACACCATATATTTT. The rearrangement links TRBV18 to TRBJ1-3; D gene ambiguous. The CDR3 has 16 amino acids. CDR1 and CDR2 (germline): KGHSH, LQKENI. V lost 3 bases and J 0 bases, leaving 12 bases between the germline ends.